This T cell receptor (beta chain) was identified during a study of CD8 T cells in Susac syndrome. With random hexamers, about 0.45 to 1 ug RNA was reverse transcribed. TCR beta CDR3 was amplified by immunoSEQ covering 54 Vbeta and 13 Jbeta. TCRdb reprocessed the immunoSEQ multiplex PCR reads via MiXCR and lists one record per CDR3 protein. The sample lists around 300,000 distinct CDR3 sequences, 65% to 90% occurring once. The multiple sclerosis controls were treatment-naive patients affected by stable or active relapsing-remitting disease. TEMRA cells were FACS-enriched, with CD8+ and CD4+ T cells isolated negatively. The material sequenced was CD8+ T cells from PBMCs. This TCR came from a human donor with multiple sclerosis.

The CDR3 loop reads CASSLVLGTIFREQFF. As DNA, the CDR3 is TGTGCCAGCAGCTTGGTCCTCGGGACTATCTTCAGGGAGCAGTTCTTC. This chain uses TRBV7-2 with TRBJ2-1, with 7 bases fitting TRBD2. Trimming removed 3 bases from V and 10 bases from J; junction bases left unmatched: 15. Germline V CDR1 and CDR2: SGHTA, FQGNSA. The length of the CDR3 is 16 residues.